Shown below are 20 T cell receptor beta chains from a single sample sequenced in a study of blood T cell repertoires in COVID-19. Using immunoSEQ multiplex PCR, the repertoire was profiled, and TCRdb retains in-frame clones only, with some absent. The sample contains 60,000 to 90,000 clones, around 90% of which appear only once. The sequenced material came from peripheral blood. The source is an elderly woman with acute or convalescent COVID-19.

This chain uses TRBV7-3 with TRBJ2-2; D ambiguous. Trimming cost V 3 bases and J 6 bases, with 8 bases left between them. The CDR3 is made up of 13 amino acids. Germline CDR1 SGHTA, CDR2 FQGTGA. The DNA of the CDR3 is TGTGCCAGCAGCTTTCCTTTATCCGGGGAGCTGTTTTTT. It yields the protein CASSFPLSGELFF.

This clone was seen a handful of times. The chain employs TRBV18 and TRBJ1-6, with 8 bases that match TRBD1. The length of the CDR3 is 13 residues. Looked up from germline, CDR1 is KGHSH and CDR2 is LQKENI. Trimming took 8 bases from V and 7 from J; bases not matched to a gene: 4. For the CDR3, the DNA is TGTGCCAGCCAGGGGGCTGGCAATTCACCCCTCCACTTT. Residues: CASQGAGNSPLHF.

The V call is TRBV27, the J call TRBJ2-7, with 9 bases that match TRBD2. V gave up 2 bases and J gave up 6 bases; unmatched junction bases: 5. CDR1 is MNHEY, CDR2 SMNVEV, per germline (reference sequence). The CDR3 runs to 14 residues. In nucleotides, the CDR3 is TGTGCCAGCAGTTTAATGGCGGGAGGGGGCGAGCAGTACTTC. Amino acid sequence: CASSLMAGGGEQYF.

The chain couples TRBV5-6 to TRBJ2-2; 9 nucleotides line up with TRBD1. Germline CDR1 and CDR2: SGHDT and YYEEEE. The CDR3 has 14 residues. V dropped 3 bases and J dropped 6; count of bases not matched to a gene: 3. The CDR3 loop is CASSSQGAAGELFF. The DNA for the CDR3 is TGTGCCAGCAGCTCACAGGGGGCGGCCGGGGAGCTGTTTTTT.

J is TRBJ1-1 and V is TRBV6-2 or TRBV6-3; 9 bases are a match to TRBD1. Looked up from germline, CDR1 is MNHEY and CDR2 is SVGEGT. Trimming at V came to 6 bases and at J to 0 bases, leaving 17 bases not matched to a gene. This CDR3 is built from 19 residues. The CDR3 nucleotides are TGTGCCAGCAGCCAACATATGGTCGGGACAGGGAGGATGAACACTGAAGCTTTCTTT. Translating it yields CASSQHMVGTGRMNTEAFF.

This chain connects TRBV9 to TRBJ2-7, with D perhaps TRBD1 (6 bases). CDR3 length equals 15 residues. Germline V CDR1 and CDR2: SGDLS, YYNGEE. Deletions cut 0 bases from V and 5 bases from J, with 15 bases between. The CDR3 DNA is TGTGCCAGCAGCGTAGACGGGACAAGTCGTGACGAGCAGTACTTC. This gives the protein CASSVDGTSRDEQYF.

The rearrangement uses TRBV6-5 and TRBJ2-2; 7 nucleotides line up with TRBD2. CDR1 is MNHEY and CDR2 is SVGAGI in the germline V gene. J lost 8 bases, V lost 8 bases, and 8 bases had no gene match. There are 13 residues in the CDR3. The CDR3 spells CASVWLAAGELFF. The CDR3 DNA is TGTGCCAGCGTCTGGCTAGCGGCTGGGGAGCTGTTTTTT.

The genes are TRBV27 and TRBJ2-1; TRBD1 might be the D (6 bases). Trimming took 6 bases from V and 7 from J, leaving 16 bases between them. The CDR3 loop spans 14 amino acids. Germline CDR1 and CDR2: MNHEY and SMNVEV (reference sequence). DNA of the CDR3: TGTGCCAGCAGGCGGCTTCTGGGGGCGAATGAGCAGTTCTTC. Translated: CASRRLLGANEQFF.

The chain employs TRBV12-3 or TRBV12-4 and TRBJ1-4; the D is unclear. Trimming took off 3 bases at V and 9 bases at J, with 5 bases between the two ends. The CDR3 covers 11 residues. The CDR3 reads CASSFDKKLFF. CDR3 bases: TGTGCCAGCAGTTTTGACAAAAAACTGTTTTTT.

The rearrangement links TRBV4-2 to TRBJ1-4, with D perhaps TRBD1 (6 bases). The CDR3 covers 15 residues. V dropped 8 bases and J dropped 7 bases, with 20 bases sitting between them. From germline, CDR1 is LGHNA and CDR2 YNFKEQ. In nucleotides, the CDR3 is TGTGCCAGCCAACTACAGGGCCGGTGGGGTGAAAAACTGTTTTTT. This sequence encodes CASQLQGRWGEKLFF.

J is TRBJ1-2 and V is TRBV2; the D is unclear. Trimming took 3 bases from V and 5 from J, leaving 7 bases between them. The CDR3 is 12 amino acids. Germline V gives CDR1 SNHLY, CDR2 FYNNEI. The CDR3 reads CASSDSGYGYTF. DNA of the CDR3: TGTGCCAGCAGTGACTCAGGATATGGCTACACCTTC.

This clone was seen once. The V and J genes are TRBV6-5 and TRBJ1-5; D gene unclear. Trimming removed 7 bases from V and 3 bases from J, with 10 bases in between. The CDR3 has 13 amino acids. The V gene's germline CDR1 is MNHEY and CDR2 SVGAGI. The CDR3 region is CASKDGLNQPQHF. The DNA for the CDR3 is TGTGCCAGCAAGGACGGACTCAATCAGCCCCAGCATTTT.

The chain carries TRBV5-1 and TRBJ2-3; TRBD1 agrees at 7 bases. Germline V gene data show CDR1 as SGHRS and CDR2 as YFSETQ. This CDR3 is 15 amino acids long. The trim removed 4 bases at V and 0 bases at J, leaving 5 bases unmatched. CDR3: CASSPRDSSTDTQYF. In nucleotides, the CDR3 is TGCGCCAGCAGCCCAAGGGACAGCAGCACAGATACGCAGTATTTT.

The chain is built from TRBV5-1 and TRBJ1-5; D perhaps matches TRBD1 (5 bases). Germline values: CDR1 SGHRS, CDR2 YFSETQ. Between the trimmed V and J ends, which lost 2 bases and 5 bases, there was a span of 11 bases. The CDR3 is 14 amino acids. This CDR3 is CASSFDRSHQPQHF. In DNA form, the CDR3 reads TGCGCCAGCAGCTTCGACAGATCCCATCAGCCCCAGCATTTT.

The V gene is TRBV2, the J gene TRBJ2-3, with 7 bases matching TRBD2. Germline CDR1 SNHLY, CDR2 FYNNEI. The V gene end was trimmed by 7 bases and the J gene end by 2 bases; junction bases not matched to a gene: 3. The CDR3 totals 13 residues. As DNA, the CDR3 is TGTGCCAGCAAAGCGGGGACCACAGATACGCAGTATTTT. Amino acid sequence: CASKAGTTDTQYF.

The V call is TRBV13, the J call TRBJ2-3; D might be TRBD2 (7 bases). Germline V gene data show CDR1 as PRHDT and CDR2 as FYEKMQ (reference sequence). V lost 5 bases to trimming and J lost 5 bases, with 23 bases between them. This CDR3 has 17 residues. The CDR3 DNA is TGTGCCAGCAGCCCTCGGGGGGCTGGTTATCGGGTAGATACGCAGTATTTT. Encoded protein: CASSPRGAGYRVDTQYF.

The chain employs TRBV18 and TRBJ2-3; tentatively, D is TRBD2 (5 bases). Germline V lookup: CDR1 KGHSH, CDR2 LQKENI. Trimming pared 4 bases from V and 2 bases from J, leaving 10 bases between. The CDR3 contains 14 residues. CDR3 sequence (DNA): TGTGCCAGCTCACTGCAGCGGTACACAGATACGCAGTATTTT. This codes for CASSLQRYTDTQYF.

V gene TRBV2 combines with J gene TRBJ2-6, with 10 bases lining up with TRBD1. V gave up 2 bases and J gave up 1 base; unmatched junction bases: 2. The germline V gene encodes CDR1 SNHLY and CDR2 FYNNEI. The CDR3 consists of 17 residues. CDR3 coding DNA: TGTGCCAGCAGTGAAAGGACAGGGGGTTCTGGGGCCAACGTCCTGACTTTC. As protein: CASSERTGGSGANVLTF. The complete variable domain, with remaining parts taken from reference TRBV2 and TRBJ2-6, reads EPEVTQTPSHQVTQMGQEVILRCVPISNHLYFYWYRQILGQKVEFLVSFYNNEISEKSEIFDDQFSVERPDGSNFTLKIRSTKLEDSAMYFCASSERTGGSGANVLTFGAGSRLTVL.

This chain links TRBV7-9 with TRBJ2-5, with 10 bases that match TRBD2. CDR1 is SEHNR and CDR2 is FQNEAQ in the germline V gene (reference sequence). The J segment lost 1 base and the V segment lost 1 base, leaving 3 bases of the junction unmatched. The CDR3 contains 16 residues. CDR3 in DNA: TGTGCCAGCAGCTTAGGAAGACTAGCGGGCCAAGAGACCCAGTACTTC. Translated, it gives CASSLGRLAGQETQYF.

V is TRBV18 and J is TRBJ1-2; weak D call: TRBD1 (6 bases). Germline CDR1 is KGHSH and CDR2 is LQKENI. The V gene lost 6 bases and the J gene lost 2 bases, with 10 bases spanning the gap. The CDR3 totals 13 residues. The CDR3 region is CASSTGLNYGYTF. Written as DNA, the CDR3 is TGTGCCAGCTCGACAGGCCTAAACTATGGCTACACCTTC.